This T cell receptor (beta chain) was documented in a study of control samples from healthy donors and cancer patients. Some clones are missing from TCRdb's copy, which holds only in-frame ones; the method was immunoSEQ multiplex PCR. Among about 75,000 clones, roughly 82% were seen once, and the ten largest hold over 13%. V lost 5 bases to trimming and J lost 10 bases; unmatched junction nucleotides: 4. Germline V gene lookup returns CDR1 KGHSH and CDR2 LQKENI. CDR3 length equals 11 residues. This receptor was taken from a man in his fifties or sixties in good health. Specimen: blood. This chain uses TRBV18 with TRBJ1-2, with 7 bases aligning to TRBD1. CDR3: CASSDREFYTF. CDR3 in DNA: TGTGCCAGCTCAGACAGGGAGTTCTACACCTTC.